The T cell receptor beta chain described here comes from a study of blood T cells in healthy people across ages. Study results and caveats: There was no known CMV status for donors, so expanded clonotype changes were possibly confounded. A roughly linear fall in TCR beta diversity per million T cells was seen with increasing age. The study could not conclusively compare naive and antigen-experienced cells, given its unsorted PBMCs.

PCR was performed a second time for about 6 to 12 cycles using a sample-barcoded 5' primer and a J-beta primer mix. Every cDNA molecule bore a tag from a template-switch adaptor containing 12 random nucleotides. Via MiXCR, TCRdb re-called the 5' RACE reads, giving one row per CDR3 protein. This sample has 250,000 to 300,000 distinct CDR3 sequences, with 27% found just once. Looked up from germline, CDR1 is SGHTA and CDR2 is FQGNSA. The CDR3 contains 14 residues. This clonotype was recorded a few times. The antigen is not known. The sample comprised blood. The source of this sequence is a woman in her 70s in good health. This chain links TRBV7-2 with TRBJ2-5; D not certain. The DNA end lines up better with TRBJ2-1; the J call may be wrong. CDR3 nucleotides: TGTGCCAGCAGCTTAGAAGTCGGGTACAATGAGCAGTTCTTC. This gives the protein CASSLEVGYNEQFF.